This T cell receptor beta chain comes out of a study of T cell repertoires in cytomegalovirus infection. For the study at large: Evidence of both CMV infection and a matching HLA type came from public TCR beta signatures. Study-level points and caveats: HLA-C-restricted CMV clonotypes gave the most frequent clonotype in two of eight donors. Individuals carrying CMV plus the relevant HLA were identified by cumulative frequency of public TCR beta families.

This clonotype was seen repeatedly, ten times or more. Antigen: not known. The length of the CDR3 is 12 residues. Trimming took 5 bases from V and 4 from J, leaving 8 bases between them. Germline V lookup: CDR1 MGHDK, CDR2 SYGVNS. TCRdb called the reads again in MiXCR, with one record for every CDR3 protein. The sample contains around 120,000 distinct CDR3 sequences, approximately 8.8% of which appear only once. The sequenced sample was PBMCs. This chain links TRBV25-1 with TRBJ1-1, with D possibly being TRBD1 (5 bases). The receptor was isolated from a human donor in good health (CMV status not recorded). Some clones in this sample may be carry-over from other donors' samples. Here the CDR3 reads CASSFRGTEAFF. The DNA of the CDR3 is TGTGCCAGCAGTTTTAGGGGCACTGAAGCTTTCTTT.